This T cell receptor (beta chain) was captured by sequencing in a study of post-analysis software for immune sequencing data. The study's findings and limits: Strong same-batch co-clustering of samples appeared with F measure clustering. Relative to controls, patients had five TRBV segments at higher frequency, with TRBV5-6, TRBV5-1 and TRBV20-1 among these. Significantly decreased normalized Chao1 diversity was recorded for multiple sclerosis patients relative to controls.

Unique molecular identifiers featured in each of the TCR beta cDNA libraries. There were 1 to 10 million T cells, and roughly 0.5 million cDNA molecules came from them. MiXCR, run by TCRdb on the PCR reads, gives a single entry per CDR3 protein. The sample lists roughly 800,000 distinct CDR3 sequences, around 50% occurring once. V lost 5 bases and J lost 2; bases outside the gene matches: 1. Germline CDR1 reads LNHNV; CDR2 reads YYDKDF (reference sequence). This CDR3 comprises 15 residues. A word on this clonotype: Its antigen remains unidentified.

The TCR originated in a girl under 18 with multiple sclerosis. Material for sequencing was blood. J is TRBJ2-1 and V is TRBV15, with TRBD2 matching over 12 bases. The CDR3 protein is CATSRTSGTYNEQFF. The CDR3 nucleotides read TGTGCCACCAGCCGGACTAGCGGGACCTACAATGAGCAGTTCTTC.